This TCR beta chain stems from a study of T-cell memory formation after mild COVID-19. Study-level findings and limits: CD8+ contracting clones occupied EMRA, while CD4+ ones occupied mainly CM and EM. What remained unconfirmed was the SARS-CoV-2 specificity of second-wave clones peaking on day 37. A subset of responding clones appeared in pre-infection memory, suggesting cross-reactive memory joined.

The V end lost 3 bases, the J end lost 6 bases, and 14 bases lay between the germline ends. Germline loops: CDR1 SGHAT, CDR2 FQNNGV. The CDR3 contains 14 residues. This clonotype was seen at least ten times. The antigen is unknown. TCRdb reprocessed the 5' RACE reads with MiXCR, giving one entry per CDR3 protein. The profile shows about 430,000 distinct CDR3 sequences, less than 25% of them singletons. The sequenced sample was PBMCs or a T cell subset sorted from them (not recorded which). This clonotype originated in an adult woman who had mild COVID-19 (a few samples of this study predate the infection). Cell type and time point are not known. The chain combines TRBV11-2 with TRBJ1-2, with D possibly TRBD1 on 6 matching bases. CDR3 sequence reads: CASSFRQVLNGYTF. The CDR3 DNA reads as TGTGCCAGCAGCTTCCGACAGGTCCTCAATGGCTACACCTTC.